This TCR beta chain was captured in a study of beta chain features in type 1 diabetes. Sequenced material consisted of expressed TCRB transcripts (all of the isolated RNA was reverse transcribed). TCRdb keeps only in-frame clones here, not all; method: immunoSEQ multiplex PCR. Of more than 110,000 clones listed, 6.9% are singletons. General study results and limits: PCR may have favored shorter templates equally in patients and controls.

The CDR3 has 14 amino acids. CDR1 is SGHRS, CDR2 YFSETQ, per germline. V gave up 3 bases and J gave up 6 bases, with 14 bases separating them. This clone showed up just a few times. Antigen specificity is unknown. The clonotype comes from a woman aged 25 to 45 in good health. This sequence joins TRBV5-1 and TRBJ2-3; a weak D match, TRBD1 (6 bases). Sequencing used central memory CD4+ T cells from blood. The CDR3 sequence: CASSYITQGDTQYF. DNA for the CDR3: TGCGCCAGCAGCTACATCACTCAGGGGGATACGCAGTATTTT.